The present entry profiles one T cell receptor (beta chain) with its context. Its matching antigen is unknown. Since a much larger clone is just one base distant, this may be a read error. The data originate from a study of blood T cells in healthy people across ages. Looked up from germline, CDR1 is SNHLY and CDR2 is FYNNEI. The V gene lost 7 bases and the J gene lost 5 bases, with 9 bases spanning the gap. The CDR3 extends over 11 amino acids. Sample-barcoded 5' priming and a J-beta primer mix drove a second PCR of roughly 7 to 11 cycles. A template-switch adaptor containing 12 random nucleotides labeled each cDNA molecule. In TCRdb, the 5' RACE reads were re-called with MiXCR into one record per CDR3 protein. The table shows some 1.4 million distinct CDR3 sequences, with about 40% occurring only once. Study-wide results and caveats: Measured against age, TCR beta diversity per million T cells decreased in a roughly linear manner.

The gene calls are TRBV2 and TRBJ2-7; no clear D gene. Material: blood. The TCR originated in a woman aged 18-29 years in good health. In DNA, the CDR3 is TGTGCCAGCACCCAAGCCGACGAGCAGTACTTC. Translating gives CASTQADEQYF.